This T cell receptor beta chain originates from a study of PD-L1 blockade in urothelial cancer. Measured with immunoSEQ multiplex PCR; TCRdb has only the in-frame clones, and not every one. The sample consists of about 56,000 clones, 85% of them appearing once. This clone was seen a single time. Described time point: pretreatment peripheral blood. Germline CDR1 and CDR2: LNHDA and SQIVND (reference sequence). V lost 3 bases, J lost 4 bases, and 2 bases stayed unmatched. The CDR3 has 13 amino acids. This receptor was taken from a man aged 65 to 79 with urothelial cancer. The chain has TRBV19 and TRBJ2-5, with 7 bases lining up with TRBD2. The sample in question was PBMCs, obtained around atezolizumab (anti-PD-L1) treatment. In DNA, the CDR3 is TGTGCCAGTAGTATGAGCGGGATAGAGACCCAGTACTTC. Its translation: CASSMSGIETQYF.